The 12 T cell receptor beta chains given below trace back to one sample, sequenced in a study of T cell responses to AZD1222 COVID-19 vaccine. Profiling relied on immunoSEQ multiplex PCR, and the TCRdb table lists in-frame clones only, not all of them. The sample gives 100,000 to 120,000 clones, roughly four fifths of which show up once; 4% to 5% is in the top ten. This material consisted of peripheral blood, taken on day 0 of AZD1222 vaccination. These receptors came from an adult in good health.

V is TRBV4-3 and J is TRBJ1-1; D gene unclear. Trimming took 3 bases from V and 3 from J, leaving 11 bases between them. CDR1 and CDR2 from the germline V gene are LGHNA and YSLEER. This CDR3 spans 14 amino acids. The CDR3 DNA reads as TGCGCCAGCAGCCAGCTCCAAGGGTACACTGAAGCTTTCTTT. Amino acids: CASSQLQGYTEAFF.

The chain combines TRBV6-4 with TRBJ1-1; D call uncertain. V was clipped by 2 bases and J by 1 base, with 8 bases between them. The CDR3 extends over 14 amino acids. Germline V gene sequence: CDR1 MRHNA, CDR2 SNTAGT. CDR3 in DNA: TGTGCCAGCAGTGACAGTGACAAGAACACTGAAGCTTTCTTT. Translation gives CASSDSDKNTEAFF.

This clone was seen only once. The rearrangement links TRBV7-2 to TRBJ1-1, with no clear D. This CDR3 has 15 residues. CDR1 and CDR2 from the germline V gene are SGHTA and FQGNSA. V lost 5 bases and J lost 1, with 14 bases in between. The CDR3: CASSGVGLPNTEAFF. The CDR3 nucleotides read TGTGCCAGCAGCGGGGTGGGTCTCCCGAACACTGAAGCTTTCTTT.

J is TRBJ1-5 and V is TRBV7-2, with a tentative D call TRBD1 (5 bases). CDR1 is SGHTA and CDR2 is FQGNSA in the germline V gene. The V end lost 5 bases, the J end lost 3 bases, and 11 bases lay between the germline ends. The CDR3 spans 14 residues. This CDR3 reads CASSIGTINQPQHF. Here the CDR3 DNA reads TGTGCCAGCAGCATAGGGACCATCAATCAGCCCCAGCATTTT.

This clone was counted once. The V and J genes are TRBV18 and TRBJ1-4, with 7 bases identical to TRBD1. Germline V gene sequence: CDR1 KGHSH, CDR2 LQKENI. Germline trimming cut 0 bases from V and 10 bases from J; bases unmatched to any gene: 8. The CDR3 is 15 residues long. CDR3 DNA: TGTGCCAGCTCACCACCACAGGGGAACGGGGGAAAACTGTTTTTT. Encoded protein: CASSPPQGNGGKLFF.

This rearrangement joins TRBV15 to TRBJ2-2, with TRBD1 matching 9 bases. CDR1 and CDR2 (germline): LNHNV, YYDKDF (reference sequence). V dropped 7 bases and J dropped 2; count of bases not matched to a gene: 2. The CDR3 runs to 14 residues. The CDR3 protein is CATMGQGNTGELFF. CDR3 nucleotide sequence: TGTGCCACCATGGGACAGGGTAACACCGGGGAGCTGTTTTTT. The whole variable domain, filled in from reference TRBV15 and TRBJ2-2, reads DAMVIQNPRYQVTQFGKPVTLSCSQTLNHNVMYWYQQKSSQAPKLLFHYYDKDFNNEADTPDNFQSRRPNTSFCFLDIRSPGLGDTAMYLCATMGQGNTGELFFGEGSRLTVL.

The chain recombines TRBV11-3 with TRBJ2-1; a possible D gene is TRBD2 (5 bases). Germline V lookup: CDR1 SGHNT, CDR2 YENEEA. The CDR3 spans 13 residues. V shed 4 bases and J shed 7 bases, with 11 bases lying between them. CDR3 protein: CASSSGQRNEQFF. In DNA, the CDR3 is TGTGCCAGCAGCTCCGGGCAGCGGAATGAGCAGTTCTTC.

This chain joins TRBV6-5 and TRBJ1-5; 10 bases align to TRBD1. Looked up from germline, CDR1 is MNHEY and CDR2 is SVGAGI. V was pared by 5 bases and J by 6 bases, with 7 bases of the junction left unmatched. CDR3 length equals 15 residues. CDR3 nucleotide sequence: TGTGCCAGCAGTAGACAGGGGGCGCTGGTTCAGCCCCAGCATTTT. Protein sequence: CASSRQGALVQPQHF.

The CDR3 DNA reads as TGTGCCAGCAGCTTGGTCGGGGATGGCAATCAGCCCCAGCATTTT. It is translated as CASSLVGDGNQPQHF. The rearrangement uses TRBV5-5 and TRBJ1-5; D uncertain. This CDR3 is built from 15 residues. V was shortened by 0 bases and J by 2 bases, with 9 bases between the two germline ends. Germline values: CDR1 SGHKS, CDR2 YYEKEE (reference sequence).

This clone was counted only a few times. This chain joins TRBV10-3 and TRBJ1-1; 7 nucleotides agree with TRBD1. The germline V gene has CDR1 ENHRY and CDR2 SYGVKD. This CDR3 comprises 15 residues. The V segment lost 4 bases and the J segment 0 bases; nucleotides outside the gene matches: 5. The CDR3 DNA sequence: TGTGCCATCAGTGTTAAGGGACAGCTGAACACTGAAGCTTTCTTT. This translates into CAISVKGQLNTEAFF.

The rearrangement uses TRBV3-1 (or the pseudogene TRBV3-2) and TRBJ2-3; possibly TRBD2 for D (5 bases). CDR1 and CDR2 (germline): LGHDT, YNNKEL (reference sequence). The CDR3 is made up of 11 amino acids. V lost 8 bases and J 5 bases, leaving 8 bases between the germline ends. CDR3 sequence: CASGLLDTQYF. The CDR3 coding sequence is TGTGCCAGCGGACTTTTAGATACGCAGTATTTT.

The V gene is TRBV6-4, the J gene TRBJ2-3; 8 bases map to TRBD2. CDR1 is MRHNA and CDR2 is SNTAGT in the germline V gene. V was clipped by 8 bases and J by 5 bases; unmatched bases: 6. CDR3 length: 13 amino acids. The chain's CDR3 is CASALTSGDTQYF. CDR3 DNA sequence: TGTGCCAGCGCCCTCACTAGCGGAGATACGCAGTATTTT.